The subject of this entry is one TCR beta chain. It has no known antigen specificity. No base quality values were provided; no much bigger clone lies one nucleotide off. The data derive from a study of CD8+ T cells in alopecia areata (dated by TCRdb to the late 2010s). The study in broad terms: Treated patients were enrolled in an open-label pilot trial of oral tofacitinib at 5 to 10 mg twice daily for moderate-to-severe alopecia areata. Tofacitinib was administered for 6 to 18 months, and 6 months of follow-up off drug were then conducted to assess delayed response and recurrence. In treated patients, disease severity was measured using the SALT score, which gives the percentage of scalp surface area affected. To study T cell clonal expansion in alopecia areata, the researchers applied high-throughput TCRbeta sequencing to both the C3H/HeJ mouse model and human patients. Scalp tissue and sorted CD4+ and CD8+ peripheral blood T cells from patchy and totalis/universalis alopecia areata patients and from healthy controls were covered by human TCRbeta sequencing. Tofacitinib-treated patients had biopsies at baseline and at 4 and 24 weeks of treatment, with a later scalp biopsy in several patients. Clonality in the scalp was compared among normal scalp (n=4), patchy alopecia areata scalp (n=8), and alopecia totalis/universalis scalp (n=8). RNA was extracted with the PAXgene miRNA kit for fixed scalp, the miRNeasy kit for PBMCs, and the RNeasy kit for mouse skin. immunoSEQ multiplex PCR using 35 Vbeta forward primers and 13 Jbeta reverse primers was used to amplify TCRbeta CDR3 regions. General study outcomes and caveats: During tofacitinib treatment, many expanded lesional clones stuck around in both scalp and blood, and this persistence may partly explain why relapse happens after treatment is stopped. Because the treated cohort was small and included a single nonresponder, larger studies are needed to assess links between baseline CD8+ expansion and response. Tofacitinib significantly lowered scalp clonality and the number of expanded CD8+ clones among the top 100 scalp clones. Shared TCR sequences between patients were less evident than in mice, which may be partly attributable to HLA diversity in the patient population. Higher clonality and more expanded CD8+ clones were observed in lesional scalp than in normal scalp, particularly in alopecia totalis/universalis, a finding suggestive of antigenic drive. Resident alphabeta T cells in normal human skin are also sequenced, complicating scalp TCR repertoire analysis, unlike mouse skin dominated by gammadelta T cells.

Receptors were amplified or captured by the immunoSEQ multiplex PCR assay. For TCR sequencing, RNA was extracted from every sample and reverse transcribed into cDNA to serve as template. SuperScript III was used to make first-strand cDNA, primed with a 2:1 mix of oligo-dT and random hexamers. A synthetic immune receptor repertoire was used to assess amplification bias, and residual bias was removed computationally. The authors' analysis ran thus. Raw reads were preprocessed for error removal, and CDR3 was defined according to IMGT conventions as running from the conserved cysteine to phenylalanine. Clonality was computed as 1 minus the Shannon entropy, with the entropy normalized by log2 of the number of productive unique TCRs. Whether scalp clones were CD4 or CD8 was inferred by matching scalp TCRbeta sequences against CD4 and CD8 repertoires sorted from blood. Sourced from immuneACCESS, this table was stored by TCRdb with only in-frame sequences that have V and J called. A share of the clones is absent; for the studies checked, an unresolved V gene accounts for under half, and the remainder has no known explanation. Clone size and V and J calls were adopted from that table, with D and trimming inferred from the DNA. The sample has about 140,000 clones on record, approximately 80% of them singletons. 20% to 25% of the sample is in the top ten clones.

The CDR3 spans 13 residues, from the cysteine through the phenylalanine. Solely the CDR3 DNA is kept, with 39 bases framed from the first base. The germline V gene specifies MNHEY as CDR1 and SVGAGI as CDR2. V drops 7 bases and J drops 2 bases, leaving 12 bases in between. This specimen's time point label, per the study, means: about four weeks on oral tofacitinib. The sample's treatment or condition, from its label and the paper: oral pan-JAK inhibitor, 5-10 mg twice daily. Peripheral blood and lesional scalp punch biopsies were obtained from patients with alopecia areata. After PBMCs were isolated by density centrifugation and stained for CD3, CD4 and CD8, a FACSAria was used to sort CD4+ and CD8+ T cells.

This TCR was sampled from a human donor with alopecia areata. The receptor chain draws on TRBV6-5 and TRBJ2-7; no D gene is confidently identified. Sequenced here: CD8+ T cells sorted from blood, sampled at week 4, from a patient treated with tofacitinib. The bases are TGTGCCAGCAAGAGGTTGGAAACCTACGAGCAGTACTTC. Its protein product is CASKRLETYEQYF.